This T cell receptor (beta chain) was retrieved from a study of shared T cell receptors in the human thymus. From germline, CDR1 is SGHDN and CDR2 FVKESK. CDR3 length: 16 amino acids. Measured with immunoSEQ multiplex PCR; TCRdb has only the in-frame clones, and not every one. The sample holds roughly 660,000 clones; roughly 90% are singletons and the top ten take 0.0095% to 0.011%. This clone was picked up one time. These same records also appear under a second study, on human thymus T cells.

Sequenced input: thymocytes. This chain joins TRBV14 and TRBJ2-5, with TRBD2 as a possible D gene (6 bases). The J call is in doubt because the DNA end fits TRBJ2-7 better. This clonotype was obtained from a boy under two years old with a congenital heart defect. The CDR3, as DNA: TGTGCCAGCAGCCAAGATTACACCCCACCGGGAGACGAGCAGTACTTC. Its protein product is CASSQDYTPPGDEQYF.